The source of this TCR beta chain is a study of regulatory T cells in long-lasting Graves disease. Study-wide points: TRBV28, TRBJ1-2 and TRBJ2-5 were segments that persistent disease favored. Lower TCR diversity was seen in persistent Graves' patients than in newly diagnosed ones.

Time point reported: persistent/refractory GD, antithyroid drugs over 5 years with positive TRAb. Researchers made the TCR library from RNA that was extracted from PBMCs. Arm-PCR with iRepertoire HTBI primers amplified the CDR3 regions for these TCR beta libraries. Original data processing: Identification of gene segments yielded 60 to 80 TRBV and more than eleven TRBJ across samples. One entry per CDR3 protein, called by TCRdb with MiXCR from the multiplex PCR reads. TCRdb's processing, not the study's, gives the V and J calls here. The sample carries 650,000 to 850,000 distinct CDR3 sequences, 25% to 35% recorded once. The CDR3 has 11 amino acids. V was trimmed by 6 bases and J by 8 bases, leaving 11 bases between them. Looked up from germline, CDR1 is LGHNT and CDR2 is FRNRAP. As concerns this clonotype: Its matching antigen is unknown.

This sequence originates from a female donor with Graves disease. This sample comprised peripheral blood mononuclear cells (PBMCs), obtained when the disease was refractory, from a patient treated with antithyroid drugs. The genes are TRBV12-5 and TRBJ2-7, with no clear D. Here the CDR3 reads CASGVLEQQYF. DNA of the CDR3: TGTGCTAGTGGCGTCCTGGAGCAGCAGTACTTC.